This T cell receptor beta chain comes out of a study of regulatory T cells in long-lasting Graves disease. Findings and caveats of the study: Persistent Graves' patients showed a TCR diversity that was lower than that of newly diagnosed ones. Having only a small sample size may have limited accuracy.

Construction of TCR beta libraries relied on iRepertoire HTBI primers and on Arm-PCR targeting CDR3 regions. A single record per CDR3 protein comes from TCRdb applying MiXCR to the multiplex PCR reads. The sample has under 450,000 distinct CDR3 sequences; roughly 23% are singletons. Time point here: persistent/refractory GD, antithyroid drugs over 5 years with positive TRAb. There was RNA extracted from PBMCs, and the TCR library was made from it. Germline assignment: CDR1 SGHRS and CDR2 YFSETQ. V lost 0 bases, J lost 4 bases, and 13 bases lay in between. This CDR3 has 15 amino acids. This clonotype has only a few counts. Its antigen is undetermined.

The input for sequencing was peripheral blood mononuclear cells (PBMCs), taken when the disease was refractory, from a patient treated with antithyroid drugs. This clonotype was obtained from a middle-aged woman with Graves disease. The chain carries TRBV5-1 and TRBJ1-1; D perhaps matches TRBD1 (5 bases). The CDR3 region has the DNA TGCGCCAGCAGCTTGGGTCAGGGAGGCGCCACTGAAGCTTTCTTT. Amino acids: CASSLGQGGATEAFF.